The following is a T cell receptor (beta chain) sequence with its context. No antigen is known for it. Data came from immunoSEQ multiplex PCR; TCRdb stores just in-frame clones and leaves some out. The table has 160,000 or so clones, 90% to 95% seen once. This sample is part of a study of T cell responses to AZD1222 COVID-19 vaccine. This CDR3 has 16 residues. V lost 3 bases and J 7 bases, leaving 19 bases between the germline ends. The germline gives CDR1 SGDLS, CDR2 YYNGEE. Points from the study as a whole: Dominant at 160-218 and 743-854, vaccine-associated CD4 TCRs also spanned spike.

The chain is built from TRBV9 and TRBJ1-4; D unresolved. This clonotype originated in an adult in good health. Sequencing was performed on peripheral blood, taken on day 0 of MenACWY control vaccination. The CDR3 region has the DNA TGTGCCAGCAGCGGGGAGAGGGCCCTAAACTTTGAAAAACTGTTTTTT. Translated, it gives CASSGERALNFEKLFF. The full variable domain, its missing parts supplied by reference TRBV9 and TRBJ1-4, is DSGVTQTPKHLITATGQRVTLRCSPRSGDLSVYWYQQSLDQGLQFLIQYYNGEERAKGNILERFSAQQFPDLHSELNLSSLELGDSALYFCASSGERALNFEKLFFGSGTQLSVL.